Listed below are T cell receptor beta chains from one sample, sequenced in a study of blood T cell repertoires in COVID-19. TCRdb keeps only in-frame clones here, not all; method: immunoSEQ multiplex PCR. In the table there are 15,000 to 19,000 clones, 82% of which are singletons. Sequencing was performed on peripheral blood. These receptors originate from an elderly man with active or convalescent COVID-19. CDR3s leave out the opening cysteine and the closing phenylalanine or tryptophan. The order of the fields is V gene, J gene, CDR3 protein.

>TRBV7-6|TRBJ1-6
ASSPLQGSKSPLH
>TRBV5-6|TRBJ2-7
ASSRTGTYEQY
>TRBV4-2|TRBJ2-3
ASSQGQANTDTQY
>TRBV19|TRBJ2-7
ASSLDTPTYEQY
>TRBV5-1|TRBJ2-5
ASSTGTGLRETQY
>TRBV7-9|TRBJ2-7
ASSQGTPYEQY
>TRBV10-3|TRBJ2-7
AISVETLSYEQY
>TRBV7-2|TRBJ2-3
ASSLLAGGQY
>TRBV4-2|TRBJ2-5
ASSASLAGFQETQY
>TRBV10-3|TRBJ1-6
AISQGANSPLH